This entry lists 8 T cell receptor beta chains sequenced from one sample in a study of tumor-infiltrating lymphocytes in primary liver carcinoma (dated by TCRdb to about 2017). The data were produced on an Illumina HiSeq 2500. TCRbeta-specific cDNA was reverse-transcribed from approximately 500 ng total RNA using a constant-region primer and ProtoScript II reverse transcriptase. TCRbeta libraries were built with three nested multiplex PCR rounds, a slightly modified ARM-PCR procedure. Multiplex TRBV1-TRBV30 forward primers and a Cbeta reverse primer were used in the first two PCR rounds, each of which was run for approximately 10 cycles. TCRdb reprocessing: public reads trimmed at Q25 with fastp, clones called with MiXCR, in-frame beta chains kept. For every CDR3 protein sequence, its rows merge into one entry that carries the most common genes and DNA. The sample table lists 150,000 to 200,000 distinct CDR3 sequences, around 81% of them with a count of one. Together, the top ten hold about a sixth of the sample.

Without any cell sorting, total RNA and DNA were co-extracted from about 20-30 mg of bulk tissue using the AllPrep DNA/RNA mini kit. The sequenced material came from tumor tissue from primary liver carcinoma. Receptor source: a man aged 35-49 years with primary liver carcinoma and hepatitis B virus infection.

With regard to this clonotype: The CDR3 ends on some other residue instead of the conserved phenylalanine or tryptophan, so this is likely a read error. It is unclear where the CDR3 begins or ends on the DNA, so no DNA is shown, and the CDR3 is as TCRdb lists it. The chain recombines TRBV29-1 with TRBJ1-2. Including both end residues, the CDR3 is 13 amino acids long. Germline V gene lookup returns CDR1 SQVTM and CDR2 ANQGSEA. The CDR3 sequence is CSVYLARDYGYTL.

Concerning this clonotype itself: This may be a read error, as it is one base from a much larger clone. The rearrangement links TRBV7-3 to TRBJ2-1, with 11 bases fitting TRBD2. Per germline, CDR1 SGHTA and CDR2 FQGTGA. The CDR3 is 15 amino acids. The CDR3 DNA sequence: TGTGCCAACAGCTTAAGTAGCGGGAGGGACAATGAGCAGTTCTTC. Translated: CANSLSSGRDNEQFF.

A note on this clonotype: The junction departs from germline at one end; a sequencing error may be responsible. This rearrangement joins TRBV10-3 to TRBJ2-7, with 9 bases aligning to TRBD2. This CDR3 contains 18 residues. Germline CDR1 and CDR2: ENHRY and SYGVKD. The CDR3 nucleotides are TGTGCCATCAGGGCTCCCCCCGGGACTAGCCTTATGTCTGGCGAGCAGTATTTC. Translated: CAIRAPPGTSLMSGEQYF.

In the case of this clonotype: A junction boundary mismatches the germline segment, possibly from a read error. The chain is built from TRBV5-1 and TRBJ1-2, with D unclear. There are 13 residues in the CDR3. CDR1 and CDR2 (germline): SGHRS, YFSETQ. The CDR3 here is CASSLGLLSGYTF. The DNA for the CDR3 is TGCGCCAGTAGCTTGGGTCTCTTGAGTGGCTACACCTTC.

In the case of this clonotype: The junction departs from the called germline gene at one end, perhaps through a read error. V is TRBV6-1 and J is TRBJ2-1, with D unresolved. Germline CDR1 is MNHNS and CDR2 is SASEGT. This CDR3 contains 15 residues. The CDR3 protein is CASGVKGVSYNEQFF. CDR3 in DNA: TGTGCCAGCGGGGTCAAAGGAGTGTCCTACAATGAACAGTTCTTC.

Details on this clonotype: Germline is not matched at one junction end, which may reflect a read error. The chain joins TRBV6-1 to TRBJ2-2; TRBD1 aligns across 7 bases. The CDR3 is 15 residues long. Germline V lookup: CDR1 MNHNS, CDR2 SASEGT. The CDR3 sequence: CASSTATGYTGELLF. The CDR3 bases are TGTGCCAGCAGCACAGCGACAGGGTACACCGGGGAGCTGTTATTT.

This clonotype was picked up many times. The gene calls are TRBV28 and TRBJ2-4, with 10 bases lining up with TRBD2. With V trimmed by 4 bases and J by 0 bases, 6 bases remained unmatched. Looked up from germline, CDR1 is MDHEN and CDR2 is SYDVKM. This CDR3 has 17 residues. CDR3 sequence reads: CASSSWTSGLAKNIQYF. The CDR3 DNA reads TGTGCCAGCAGTTCCTGGACTAGCGGCCTAGCCAAAAACATTCAGTACTTC.

To note about this clonotype: A junction boundary mismatches the germline segment, possibly from a read error. The J gene is TRBJ2-7, the V gene TRBV6-2 or TRBV6-3, with D possibly matching TRBD1 (6 bases). CDR1 is MNHEY, CDR2 SVGEGT, per germline. The CDR3 totals 13 residues. CDR3 DNA: TGTGCCAGCAGTTACGGACAGTCTACGGAGCAGTATTTC. Its protein product is CASSYGQSTEQYF.